These 19 T cell receptor beta chains originate from one sample sequenced in a study of blood T cells in healthy people across ages. Next came a second PCR, run for about 6 to 12 cycles, which used a sample-barcoded 5' primer along with a J-beta primer mix. TCRdb recomputed calls from the 5' RACE reads with MiXCR, one row per CDR3 protein. This table holds more than 650,000 distinct CDR3 sequences, about 48% found once. Sequencing input: blood. The receptor source for this set is a man older than 75 in good health.

This clonotype was observed a handful of times. The V and J genes are TRBV10-3 and TRBJ2-1; 8 bases agree with TRBD2. Germline trimming cut 3 bases from V and 4 bases from J; bases unmatched to any gene: 8. CDR1 ENHRY and CDR2 SYGVKD come from the germline V gene. This CDR3 has 16 amino acids. The CDR3 sequence is CAISDTGGLNYNEQFF. The CDR3 DNA reads TGTGCCATCAGTGATACGGGAGGGCTAAATTACAATGAGCAGTTCTTC.

The gene calls are TRBV6-5 and TRBJ2-4; D remains ambiguous. The CDR3 totals 16 residues. The V end lost 0 bases, the J end lost 0 bases, and 9 bases lay between the germline ends. CDR1 is MNHEY, CDR2 SVGAGI, per germline. In nucleotides, the CDR3 is TGTGCCAGCAGTTACTCGGAGAATCTAGCCAAAAACATTCAGTACTTC. The encoded protein is CASSYSENLAKNIQYF.

The gene calls are TRBV28 and TRBJ2-7, with TRBD1 as a possible D gene (6 bases). CDR3 length equals 12 residues. The ends were cut back, 6 bases at V and 6 bases at J, with 12 bases in the middle. CDR1 MDHEN and CDR2 SYDVKM come from the germline V gene. CDR3 in amino acids: CASRTGRAEQYF. The CDR3, as DNA: TGTGCCAGCAGGACAGGACGCGCCGAGCAGTACTTC. Looking up the rest from reference TRBV28 and TRBJ2-7 gives the full variable domain: DVKVTQSSRYLVKRTGEKVFLECVQDMDHENMFWYRQDPGLGLRLIYFSYDVKMKEKGDIPEGYSVSREKKERFSLILESASTNQTSMYLCASRTGRAEQYFGPGTRLTVT.

The chain is built from TRBV11-2 and TRBJ2-5; 8 positions agree with TRBD2. Losses at the gene ends were 0 bases for V and 4 bases for J; bases not matched to a gene: 4. Germline CDR1 and CDR2: SGHAT and FQNNGV. This CDR3 has 15 amino acids. Written as DNA, the CDR3 is TGTGCCAGCAGCTTAGATGGGCTAGCGGGAGAGACCCAGTACTTC. This sequence encodes CASSLDGLAGETQYF.

V gene TRBV6-5 combines with J gene TRBJ2-5; TRBD1 matches at 10 bases. V lost 4 bases, J lost 3 bases, and 11 bases stayed unmatched. CDR1 is MNHEY and CDR2 is SVGAGI in the germline V gene. This CDR3 has 17 residues. The CDR3 DNA reads as TGTGCCAGCAGTTCTAGGACAGGGGGACTTGGAAAAGAGACCCAGTACTTC. Amino acids: CASSSRTGGLGKETQYF.

The V and J genes are TRBV27 and TRBJ2-5; D is uncertain. This CDR3 comprises 15 residues. The V end was cut by 5 bases, the J end by 11 bases, with 24 bases between. Germline-derived CDR1 and CDR2 are MNHEY and SMNVEV (reference sequence). CDR3 nucleotides: TGTGCCAGCAGTCGTCCGGGCCCCGGCGATCTACAGCAGTACTTC. It specifies CASSRPGPGDLQQYF.

This clonotype has just a few counts. The CDR3 loop reads CASSPPGSGEQYF. In nucleotides, the CDR3 is TGTGCCAGCTCACCACCGGGCAGTGGCGAGCAGTACTTC. J is TRBJ2-7 and V is TRBV18, with D hard to call. V lost 0 bases and J 6 bases, leaving 9 bases between the germline ends. This CDR3 has 13 residues. Looked up from germline, CDR1 is KGHSH and CDR2 is LQKENI.

V gene TRBV11-1 combines with J gene TRBJ2-1; 7 bases line up with TRBD2. The J call is doubtful: the DNA matches TRBJ2-7 better. The CDR3 is 17 amino acids. The germline V gene encodes CDR1 SGHAT and CDR2 FQDESV (reference sequence). This CDR3 is CASSSLRGREILNEQYF. Here the CDR3 DNA reads TGTGCCAGCAGCTCCCTTCGTGGGCGGGAGATATTGAATGAGCAGTACTTC.

This clonotype was counted once. The chain recombines TRBV20-1 with TRBJ2-5, with D uncertain. The CDR3 spans 12 residues. Trimming took off 6 bases at V and 5 bases at J, with 13 bases between the two ends. The V gene's germline CDR1 is DFQATT and CDR2 SNEGSKA (reference sequence). CDR3 amino acids: CSAKISTETQYF. Written as DNA, the CDR3 is TGCAGTGCCAAAATTAGTACGGAGACCCAGTACTTC.

The rearrangement links TRBV6-5 to TRBJ1-2; possible D gene TRBD1, 5 bases. This CDR3 has 15 residues. V lost 6 bases, J lost 2 bases, and 16 bases lay in between. Germline assignment: CDR1 MNHEY and CDR2 SVGAGI. CDR3 DNA sequence: TGTGCCAGCAGCGTATACGGGACCTCGAACTATGGCTACACCTTC. Protein product: CASSVYGTSNYGYTF.

J is TRBJ2-1 and V is TRBV7-2; no definite D call. V dropped 6 bases and J dropped 4 bases, with 7 bases sitting between them. Germline CDR1 reads SGHTA; CDR2 reads FQGNSA. The CDR3 runs to 12 residues. The chain's CDR3 is CASRPWYNEQFF. As DNA, the CDR3 is TGTGCCAGCAGACCCTGGTACAATGAGCAGTTCTTC. Full variable domain (outside the CDR3, taken from reference TRBV7-2 and TRBJ2-1): GAGVSQSPSNKVTEKGKDVELRCDPISGHTALYWYRQSLGQGLEFLIYFQGNSAPDKSGLPSDRFSAERTGGSVSTLTIQRTQQEDSAVYLCASRPWYNEQFFGPGTRLTVL.

This sequence joins TRBV29-1 and TRBJ2-7; 7 bases line up with TRBD1. Germline V gene sequence: CDR1 SQVTM, CDR2 ANQGSEA. V shed 4 bases, J shed 6 bases, and the junction held 3 bases outside the gene matches. The CDR3 runs to 11 residues. CDR3 sequence: CSVVAGGEQYF. CDR3 nucleotides: TGCAGCGTTGTGGCAGGGGGCGAGCAGTACTTC.

The V call is TRBV2, the J call TRBJ2-1, with 11 bases fitting TRBD2. V was pared by 6 bases and J by 5 bases, with 12 bases of the junction left unmatched. The germline V gene encodes CDR1 SNHLY and CDR2 FYNNEI. The CDR3 runs to 17 residues. The CDR3 DNA follows: TGTGCCAGCAGGGGACAAACCGGGACTAGCGGTCACAATGAGCAGTTCTTC. Protein sequence: CASRGQTGTSGHNEQFF.

CDR3 sequence reads: CSAPDRGSKNIQYF. The CDR3 DNA follows: TGCAGTGCCCCCGACAGGGGATCCAAAAACATTCAGTACTTC. This rearrangement joins TRBV20-1 to TRBJ2-4; 8 positions match TRBD1. Looked up from germline, CDR1 is DFQATT and CDR2 is SNEGSKA (reference sequence). V trimming: 6 bases; J trimming: 2 bases; junction bases outside the gene matches: 6. CDR3 length: 14 amino acids.

The chain couples TRBV2 to TRBJ2-2; TRBD1 matches 7 bases. The CDR3 loop spans 16 amino acids. Germline CDR1 is SNHLY and CDR2 is FYNNEI. Trimming took 7 bases from V and 6 from J; bases not matched to a gene: 14. The CDR3 is CASTWTGSDIAGELFF. The CDR3 DNA sequence: TGTGCCAGCACTTGGACAGGATCCGACATCGCCGGGGAGCTGTTTTTT.

V usage is TRBV24-1 and J usage is TRBJ2-6; D is unresolved. The CDR3 length is 16 residues. CDR1 and CDR2 from the germline V gene are KGHDR and SFDVKD. Trimming left V 0 bases short and J 1 base short, with 6 bases between. CDR3 sequence: CATSDLTTSGANVLTF. The CDR3 coding sequence is TGTGCCACCAGTGATTTGACAACGTCTGGGGCCAACGTCCTGACTTTC.

The chain combines TRBV29-1 with TRBJ2-5, with TRBD1 identical over 9 bases. CDR1 and CDR2 from the germline V gene are SQVTM and ANQGSEA. The CDR3 sequence is 14 residues long. V lost 8 bases to trimming and J lost 1 base; unmatched junction nucleotides: 8. CDR3 in amino acids: CSFRRQGVQETQYF. CDR3 in DNA: TGCAGCTTCCGAAGACAGGGGGTCCAAGAGACCCAGTACTTC. Combining the CDR3 with reference TRBV29-1 and TRBJ2-5 gives the whole variable domain SAVISQKPSRDICQRGTSLTIQCQVDSQVTMMFWYRQQPGQSLTLIATANQGSEATYESGFVIDKFPISRPNLTFSTLTVSNMSPEDSSIYLCSFRRQGVQETQYFGPGTRLLVL.

The chain has TRBV20-1 and TRBJ2-7; 7 nucleotides match TRBD1. This CDR3 has 16 amino acids. The V and J ends lost 5 bases and 3 bases, in that order; junction bases with no gene match: 16. Looked up from germline, CDR1 is DFQATT and CDR2 is SNEGSKA (reference sequence). CDR3 nucleotide sequence: TGCAGTGCTTCACCCCTACAACGAGGGGGCGGCTACGAGCAGTACTTC. It translates to CSASPLQRGGGYEQYF.

This chain uses TRBV28 with TRBJ1-2, with D perhaps TRBD1 (5 bases). CDR3 length: 16 amino acids. The ends were cut back, 9 bases at V and 1 base at J, with 21 bases in the middle. Germline CDR1 MDHEN, CDR2 SYDVKM. The CDR3 bases are TGTGCCAGTCTTCCCCTGGGACGGATTTTTAACTATGGCTACACCTTC. It translates to CASLPLGRIFNYGYTF.